This T cell receptor (beta chain) was retrieved from a study of T cells in Graves' hyperthyroidism and ophthalmopathy. Patients were aged 18 to 65, had disease duration under 2 months, and had newly diagnosed hyperthyroidism. The study left out patients who had uncontrolled infection, other autoimmune disease, pregnancy or lactation. PBMCs were collected from a roughly 10 ml volume of fresh peripheral blood. Germline V gene data show CDR1 as SNHLY and CDR2 as FYNNEI. The CDR3 spans 14 residues. Trimming removed 7 bases from V and 6 bases from J, with 15 bases in between. Amplified TCR beta CDR3 regions came from RNA transcripts. Carried out on the TCR CDR3, a first-round RT-PCR used the HTBI primer set. MiXCR, run by TCRdb on the multiplex PCR reads, gives a single entry per CDR3 protein. This table holds hundreds of thousands of distinct CDR3 sequences, 35% found once.

The chain uses TRBV2 and TRBJ2-2, with D perhaps TRBD2 (6 bases). This clonotype was obtained from a woman aged 40 to 55 with Graves' hyperthyroidism. The sample comprised blood. This chain's CDR3 is CASIRTPGAGELFF. CDR3 in DNA: TGTGCCAGCATTCGGACCCCGGGGGCCGGGGAGCTGTTTTTT.